This T cell receptor (beta chain) was identified in a study of cytomegalovirus exposure and HLA in healthy donors. Study-level findings and limits: In vitro testing confirmed a few CMV-associated chains as specific for CMV antigens.

It was with 60 Vbeta and 13 Jbeta primers that the PCR ran. The protocol was immunoSEQ multiplex PCR, while the TCRdb copy is restricted to in-frame clones and leaves out a portion. Of more than 95,000 clones in the sample, 70% to 80% were seen once. The CDR3 loop spans 17 amino acids. Germline CDR1 reads ENHRY; CDR2 reads SYGVKD. The V gene lost 0 bases and the J gene lost 4 bases, with 15 bases spanning the gap. Remarks on this clone: What it recognizes is unknown.

V is TRBV10-3 and J is TRBJ2-2, with D maybe TRBD2 (6 bases). The TCR originated in a man aged 30 to 39 in good health and CMV-seronegative. The sample comprised PBMCs. This CDR3 reads CAISESGGSAATGELFF. CDR3 DNA: TGTGCCATCAGTGAGTCTGGGGGGAGTGCGGCCACCGGGGAGCTGTTTTTT.